The rows below give T cell receptor beta chains drawn from one sample of a study of cytomegalovirus exposure and HLA in healthy donors. The table came from immunoSEQ multiplex PCR; TCRdb's copy has only in-frame clones and leaves some out. The sample contains over 65,000 clones, around 77% of which appear only once. Sample: PBMCs. The receptors come from a middle-aged man in good health and CMV-seronegative. The CDR3 runs from the conserved cysteine through the conserved F or W. Each record gives: J gene, clone size, D gene, V gene, CDR3 DNA, CDR3 protein. The D gene is left open where the match is weak. Only part of the rows carry a size: once, few, many, or a class if the clone is expanded.

j_gene: TRBJ1-6
abundance: -
d_gene: TRBD1
v_gene: TRBV2
CDR3nt: TGTGCCAGCAGCGCGCGGACAGGGGAAGGGTCACCCCTCCACTTT
CDR3aa: CASSARTGEGSPLHF

j_gene: TRBJ2-7
abundance: -
d_gene: TRBD1
v_gene: TRBV7-9
CDR3nt: TGTGCCAGCAGCCCCTTCGGGACAGGGGTTTGGGAGCAGTACTTC
CDR3aa: CASSPFGTGVWEQYF

j_gene: TRBJ2-5
abundance: -
d_gene: -
v_gene: TRBV27
CDR3nt: TGTGCCAGCAGGCGGACTGGTTGGGAGACCCAGTACTTC
CDR3aa: CASRRTGWETQYF

j_gene: TRBJ1-1
abundance: -
d_gene: -
v_gene: TRBV7-7
CDR3nt: TGTGCTAGCAGCTCACCCAGGGAGTTCGGGGGTGAGAACACTGAAGCTTTCTTT
CDR3aa: CASSSPREFGGENTEAFF

j_gene: TRBJ1-3
abundance: -
d_gene: TRBD1
v_gene: TRBV28
CDR3nt: TGTGCCAGCAGGTCGACAGGGAGCGGAAACACCATATATTTT
CDR3aa: CASRSTGSGNTIYF

j_gene: TRBJ2-3
abundance: -
d_gene: -
v_gene: TRBV30
CDR3nt: TGTGCCTGGAGTAGGGGGGGCCAGGTGGATACGCAGTATTTT
CDR3aa: CAWSRGGQVDTQYF

j_gene: TRBJ2-7
abundance: -
d_gene: -
v_gene: TRBV9
CDR3nt: TGTGCCAGCAGCGTAACAGGAAGTTCCTACGAGCAGTACTTC
CDR3aa: CASSVTGSSYEQYF

j_gene: TRBJ2-1
abundance: few
d_gene: -
v_gene: TRBV5-1
CDR3nt: TGCGCCAGCAGCTTGGGACAGGTTAATGAGCAGTTCTTC
CDR3aa: CASSLGQVNEQFF

j_gene: TRBJ1-6
abundance: -
d_gene: -
v_gene: TRBV19
CDR3nt: TGTGCCAGTAGTATGGGGGAGGGGACGGACGGAAGCTCACCCCTCCACTTT
CDR3aa: CASSMGEGTDGSSPLHF

j_gene: TRBJ2-1
abundance: -
d_gene: TRBD2
v_gene: TRBV9
CDR3nt: TGTGCCAGCAGCGTGGGTGGGGGGGTAGCGGGAGAAAGAAACTACCAAAATGAGCAGTTCTTC
CDR3aa: CASSVGGGVAGERNYQNEQFF

j_gene: TRBJ2-7
abundance: -
d_gene: -
v_gene: TRBV6-5
CDR3nt: TGTGCCAGCAGGGGGGGGCAGGGACCCTACGAGCAGTACTTC
CDR3aa: CASRGGQGPYEQYF

j_gene: TRBJ2-3
abundance: -
d_gene: TRBD2
v_gene: TRBV5-1
CDR3nt: TGCGCCAGCAGCACCATAAGCGGGGGCGGGACAGATACGCAGTATTTT
CDR3aa: CASSTISGGGTDTQYF

j_gene: TRBJ2-7
abundance: -
d_gene: TRBD1
v_gene: TRBV18
CDR3nt: TGTGCCAGCTCACCGCTTGGGACAGGGCGGCCCTCCTACGAGCAGTACTTC
CDR3aa: CASSPLGTGRPSYEQYF

j_gene: TRBJ1-5
abundance: -
d_gene: -
v_gene: TRBV5-1
CDR3nt: TGCGCCAGCAGCCACACGGGACAAGGGAATCAGCCCCAGCATTTT
CDR3aa: CASSHTGQGNQPQHF

j_gene: TRBJ2-5
abundance: -
d_gene: TRBD1
v_gene: TRBV7-6
CDR3nt: TGTGCCAGCACCGTCACAGGGGGCTGGGAAGAGACCCAGTACTTC
CDR3aa: CASTVTGGWEETQYF

j_gene: TRBJ2-3
abundance: -
d_gene: -
v_gene: TRBV7-9
CDR3nt: TGTGCCAGCAGCTTACCTAGCACAGATACGCAGTATTTT
CDR3aa: CASSLPSTDTQYF

j_gene: TRBJ2-3
abundance: once
d_gene: TRBD2
v_gene: TRBV10-3
CDR3nt: TGTGCCACTGCGCCGTCTAGCGGAACTAGCACAGATACGCAGTATTTT
CDR3aa: CATAPSSGTSTDTQYF

j_gene: TRBJ2-2
abundance: -
d_gene: -
v_gene: TRBV9
CDR3nt: TGTGCCAGCAGCGTGACAGGGAACACCGGGGAGCTGTTTTTT
CDR3aa: CASSVTGNTGELFF

j_gene: TRBJ1-6
abundance: -
d_gene: TRBD1
v_gene: TRBV30
CDR3nt: TGTGCCTGGAGTGTACGAGGGACAGGAAATAATTCACCCCTCCACTTT
CDR3aa: CAWSVRGTGNNSPLHF

j_gene: TRBJ2-3
abundance: -
d_gene: -
v_gene: TRBV5-4
CDR3nt: TGTGCCAGCAGCCCGTACCAGGGAAAAGATACGCAGTATTTT
CDR3aa: CASSPYQGKDTQYF

j_gene: TRBJ2-1
abundance: -
d_gene: -
v_gene: TRBV27
CDR3nt: TGTGCGTCCAGGGGTGGGGCAGGGGATGAGCAGTTCTTC
CDR3aa: CASRGGAGDEQFF

j_gene: TRBJ2-3
abundance: few
d_gene: TRBD1
v_gene: TRBV18
CDR3nt: TGTGCCAGCTCACCGATGAACAGGGGAGGCACAGATACGCAGTATTTT
CDR3aa: CASSPMNRGGTDTQYF

j_gene: TRBJ2-7
abundance: few
d_gene: TRBD1
v_gene: TRBV4-2
CDR3nt: TGTGCCAGCAGCCAGGACAGGGGGGTTGCCTACGAGCAGTACTTC
CDR3aa: CASSQDRGVAYEQYF

j_gene: TRBJ2-6
abundance: once
d_gene: -
v_gene: TRBV5-6
CDR3nt: TGTGCCAGCAGCTTGGCAGGCTCTGGGGCCAACGTCCTGACTTTC
CDR3aa: CASSLAGSGANVLTF

j_gene: TRBJ1-2
abundance: few
d_gene: -
v_gene: TRBV28
CDR3nt: TGTGCCAGCACTTTAGGGGCGATTAACTATGGCTACACCTTC
CDR3aa: CASTLGAINYGYTF

j_gene: TRBJ2-5
abundance: -
d_gene: -
v_gene: TRBV2
CDR3nt: TGTGCCAGCGCGGTTAGACAGGCCGCTCGGGAGACCCAGTACTTC
CDR3aa: CASAVRQAARETQYF

j_gene: TRBJ1-1
abundance: -
d_gene: TRBD1
v_gene: TRBV5-1
CDR3nt: TGCGCCAGCAGCCCGTTCACAGGGGGCATTTATCCCACTGAAGCTTTCTTT
CDR3aa: CASSPFTGGIYPTEAFF